Described below is a single TCR beta chain sequence and its context. This clonotype came up many times. Its target antigen remains unknown. Base qualities are not recorded, but no much larger clone differs from it by a single base. From the cysteine up to the phenylalanine, the CDR3 has a length of 19 residues. Kept here is only the CDR3 DNA, which spans 57 bases and is read in frame from base 1. For CDR1 and CDR2, the germline V gene (reference sequence) lists MNHEY and SMNVEV. Trimming removed 5 bases from V and 0 bases from J; the gene matches leave 8 bases unexplained. Libraries incorporated unique molecular identifier barcodes, which were used to quantify clonotypes. Qiagen AllPrep DNA/RNA Micro kits were used to isolate total RNA, and an Agilent TapeStation was used to check RNA quality. TCR beta libraries were constructed by 5' RACE, in which cDNA synthesis was followed by two PCR steps with TCR beta constant-region gene-specific primers. Sequencing of the TCR beta libraries was done on an Illumina MiSeq platform. The paper's data handling went like this. Reads were processed with MIGEC, MiXCR and VDJtools. Clonotype frequency was computed as the clonotype's share of unique molecular identifiers among all unique molecular identifiers in the sample. Any TRBV gene that IMGT lists as a pseudogene or open reading frame, and is therefore nonfunctional, such as TRBV1, TRBV12-1 and TRBV21, was left out. TCRdb redid the processing of the public reads, applying fastp at Q25 and MiXCR, and retained in-frame beta chains. Identical CDR3 protein sequences are pooled into one entry, listed with their most common genes and DNA. TCRdb, not the authors, supplied the V and J calls. The sample table contains 15,000 to 20,000 distinct CDR3 sequences; only one count was recorded for less than 2.5% of them. The top ten clonotypes cover 6.9% of the sample.

T cells were expanded from blood mononuclear cells for 2 to 3 days using either anti-CD3 antibody OKT3 or CD3/CD28 Dynabeads. Expanded T cells were maintained in RPMI 1640 supplemented with about 10% fetal bovine serum, recombinant human IL-2 (roughly 93 IU/ml) and IL-7 (about 4.6 ng/ml). Cocultures combined 5 x 10^4 or so normal T cells with 5 x 10^4 or so target cells and bispecific antibody in roughly 100 ul, incubated 17 hours at 37°C. Every bispecific antibody was made of two single-chain variable fragments, expressed in a single-chain diabody format carrying a His tag. Healthy human donors supplied the effector T cells, with peripheral blood mononuclear cells isolated from leukapheresis samples using Ficoll density gradient centrifugation. These data belong to a study of beta chain bispecific antibodies for T cell cancers (dated by TCRdb to about 2021). Turning to the overall study: After T cells from healthy donors were cocultured with bispecific antibodies and T cell leukemia lines, the researchers used TRBV sequencing of the cells that survived to measure how much each TRBV family was depleted. Surface TRBV12 (TRBV12-3) was expressed on Jurkat cells, and surface TRBV5-5 was expressed on HPB-ALL cells. Study-wide findings and limitations: Every sequenced sample was a mix of normal T cells and leukemia cell line cells, and most of the targeted TRBV signal originated from the leukemia cells instead of the normal T cells. Cross-reactivity of the anti-TRBV5-5 antibody with TRBV5-6 was attributed to high sequence similarity between the two genes.

This receptor was identified in a human donor in good health. Some clones in this sample may be carry-over from other donors' samples. The specimen sequenced was healthy donor T cells cultured with leukemia cells. The chain was built from TRBV27 and TRBJ2-3; TRBD2 aligns with 16 central bases. CDR3 region: CASSVLGLAGGPSTDTQYF. The base sequence is TGTGCCAGCAGTGTACTGGGACTAGCGGGGGGGCCGAGCACAGATACGCAGTATTTT.